The rows below give T cell receptor beta chains drawn from one sample of a study of STAT5B mutations in CD4+ large granular lymphocyte leukemia. The assay was immunoSEQ multiplex PCR, and TCRdb's table has in-frame clones only and misses some. The sample shows tens of thousands of clones, 60% to 85% of them seen only once. The sequenced material came from CD4+ T cells from blood buffy coats. The receptors shown here come from a human donor in good health. Each CDR3 is given with its conserved first and last residue. Each record gives: D gene, J gene, V gene, clone size, CDR3 DNA, CDR3 protein. A D gene is named only where the DNA matches it firmly. Expanded clones are given a class, and other clones once, few, many or no size at all.

D gene: NA
J gene: TRBJ2-1
V gene: TRBV10-3
clone size: NA
CDR3 DNA: TGTGCCATCAGTGATAGCAACGGGGAACGCGAGTTCTTC
CDR3 protein: CAISDSNGEREFF

D gene: NA
J gene: TRBJ1-1
V gene: TRBV2
clone size: few
CDR3 DNA: TGTGCCATCGTCACAGTAGCTGAAGCTTTCTTT
CDR3 protein: CAIVTVAEAFF

D gene: NA
J gene: TRBJ1-3
V gene: TRBV7-2
clone size: NA
CDR3 DNA: TGTGCCAGCAGCCCGTACAGGACGCGGGCTGGAAACACCATATATTTT
CDR3 protein: CASSPYRTRAGNTIYF

D gene: NA
J gene: TRBJ1-5
V gene: TRBV5-1
clone size: few
CDR3 DNA: TGCGCCAGCAGCTACACAGGAGGGCAGCCCCAGCATTTT
CDR3 protein: CASSYTGGQPQHF

D gene: NA
J gene: TRBJ1-4
V gene: TRBV15
clone size: NA
CDR3 DNA: TGTGCCACCAGCAGAGAACCGGCAACTAATGAAAAACTGTTTTTT
CDR3 protein: CATSREPATNEKLFF

D gene: NA
J gene: TRBJ2-7
V gene: TRBV5-4
clone size: once
CDR3 DNA: TGTGCCAGCAGCTTGCAGGGGCGGGCTTACGAGCAGTACTTC
CDR3 protein: CASSLQGRAYEQYF

D gene: TRBD1
J gene: TRBJ1-5
V gene: TRBV10-3
clone size: NA
CDR3 DNA: TGCGGGACCCGGGACAGGGACAATCAGCCCCAGCATTTT
CDR3 protein: CGTRDRDNQPQHF

D gene: NA
J gene: TRBJ2-1
V gene: TRBV6-5
clone size: NA
CDR3 DNA: TGTGCCAGCAGCAGATTGAGCTCCTACAATGAGCAGTTCTTC
CDR3 protein: CASSRLSSYNEQFF

D gene: NA
J gene: TRBJ2-3
V gene: TRBV4-3
clone size: NA
CDR3 DNA: TGCGCCAGCAGCCAAGAGCACAGCACAGATACGCAGTATTTT
CDR3 protein: CASSQEHSTDTQYF

D gene: TRBD2
J gene: TRBJ2-3
V gene: TRBV4-2
clone size: NA
CDR3 DNA: TGTGCCAGCAGCCAAGAACAGCTAGCGGCCCGCACAGATACGCAGTATTTT
CDR3 protein: CASSQEQLAARTDTQYF